The 14 T cell receptor beta chains in this list originate from one sample, sequenced in a study of molecular identifiers for immune sequencing clone quantification. MiXCR, run by TCRdb on the PCR reads, gives a single entry per CDR3 protein. The sample has 97,000 or so distinct CDR3 sequences, 20% to 25% seen once. Sequences were obtained from naive CD8+ T cells from blood, with Jurkat cell RNA spiked in. The sample's subset: FACS-sorted CD8+CD4-CCR7+CD45RA+ naive T cells. These receptor sequences come from a human donor in good health. Some libraries in this study had Jurkat cell RNA spiked in.

The chain carries TRBV14 and TRBJ2-1; a possible D gene is TRBD1 (6 bases). Germline-derived CDR1 and CDR2 are SGHDN and FVKESK. The germline V and J ends were trimmed by 4 bases and 0 bases, with 16 bases remaining between them. This CDR3 has 17 residues. CDR3: CASSPRTAKTSYNEQFF. In DNA, the CDR3 is TGTGCCAGCAGCCCCAGGACAGCGAAGACCTCCTACAATGAGCAGTTCTTC.

This clonotype has more than one count but fewer than ten. The chain employs TRBV7-9 and TRBJ2-4; D is unclear. The CDR3 sequence is 12 residues long. V lost 1 base and J 11 bases, leaving 9 bases between the germline ends. Germline assignment: CDR1 SEHNR and CDR2 FQNEAQ (reference sequence). CDR3 loop: CASSLGDAVQYF. The CDR3 DNA follows: TGTGCCAGCAGCTTAGGTGACGCTGTTCAGTACTTC.

This clonotype has at least ten counts. The V call is TRBV3-1, the J call TRBJ1-5; D unclear. The germline CDR1 and CDR2 sequences are LGHDT and YNNKEL (reference sequence). The CDR3 length is 13 residues. V was shortened by 0 bases and J by 9 bases, with 9 bases between the two germline ends. The CDR3 DNA is TGTGCCAGCAGCCAAGAACTGGACGTGCCCCAGCATTTT. It translates to CASSQELDVPQHF.

Of note for this clonotype: A read error may produce the germline difference seen at one junction end. The CDR3 nucleotides read TGTGCCAGCAGCTTCCAAGGGAACGCCGGGGAGCTGTTTTTT. It yields the protein CASSFQGNAGELFF. V gene TRBV5-4 combines with J gene TRBJ2-2, with D uncertain. The CDR3 spans 14 residues. From germline, CDR1 is SGHNT and CDR2 YYREEE (reference sequence).

This clonotype was seen many times. The J gene is TRBJ2-3, the V gene TRBV12-3 or TRBV12-4, with TRBD2 matching 13 bases. V was clipped by 5 bases and J by 8 bases; unmatched bases: 1. This CDR3 is 13 amino acids long. CDR3 sequence (DNA): TGTGCCAGCAGTGGACTAGCGGGGGTTACGCAGTATTTT. Residues: CASSGLAGVTQYF.

This clonotype was seen ten or more times. The chain uses TRBV5-6 and TRBJ1-1; 8 nucleotides align to TRBD1. Germline CDR1 SGHDT, CDR2 YYEEEE. The CDR3 is 14 residues long. The ends lost 3 bases at V and 1 base at J; junction bases unmatched: 2. The CDR3 coding sequence is TGTGCCAGCAGCTGGACAGGGACGAACACTGAAGCTTTCTTT. Its protein product is CASSWTGTNTEAFF. Full variable domain (missing parts from reference TRBV5-6 and TRBJ1-1): DAGVTQSPTHLIKTRGQQVTLRCSPKSGHDTVSWYQQALGQGPQFIFQYYEEEERQRGNFPDRFSGHQFPNYSSELNVNALLLGDSALYLCASSWTGTNTEAFFGQGTRLTVV.

The chain couples TRBV7-9 to TRBJ2-1, with 7 bases aligning to TRBD2. With V trimmed by 11 bases and J by 8 bases, 15 bases remained unmatched. CDR1 is SEHNR, CDR2 FQNEAQ, per germline (reference sequence). This CDR3 is built from 14 residues. The CDR3 sequence is CAGIAGTIVHEQFF. In DNA, the CDR3 is TGTGCCGGGATAGCGGGCACAATTGTTCATGAGCAGTTCTTC.

This clonotype was counted ten times or more. The rearrangement joins TRBV5-4 to TRBJ2-5, with 12 bases that match TRBD2. Germline CDR1 is SGHNT and CDR2 is YYREEE (reference sequence). J gave up 5 bases and V 4 bases, and 3 bases lay outside the gene matches. The CDR3 totals 14 residues. The CDR3 nucleotides are TGTGCCAGCAGCCCCGGGACTAGCGGGGAGACCCAGTACTTC. Protein: CASSPGTSGETQYF.

This chain connects TRBV28 to TRBJ2-1, with D possibly being TRBD1 (5 bases). CDR1 is MDHEN and CDR2 is SYDVKM in the germline V gene. The V and J ends lost 7 bases and 0 bases respectively, with 10 bases between them. There are 14 residues in the CDR3. In DNA, the CDR3 is TGTGCCAGCACGGACGACAGCTCCTACAATGAGCAGTTCTTC. Its translation is CASTDDSSYNEQFF. The full variable domain, with the rest looked up from reference TRBV28 and TRBJ2-1, is DVKVTQSSRYLVKRTGEKVFLECVQDMDHENMFWYRQDPGLGLRLIYFSYDVKMKEKGDIPEGYSVSREKKERFSLILESASTNQTSMYLCASTDDSSYNEQFFGPGTRLTVL.

With regard to this clonotype: A much larger clonotype is one base distant, so this may be a read error. V and J are TRBV24-1 and TRBJ2-1; 8 positions match TRBD1. Germline V gene data show CDR1 as KGHDR and CDR2 as SFDVKD. This CDR3 has 11 amino acids. CDR3 DNA: TGTGCCACCGCGACAGGGGATGAGCGGTTCTTC. It yields the protein CATATGDERFF.

This clonotype was counted many times. This chain uses TRBV20-1 with TRBJ2-5; D assignment may be TRBD1 or TRBD2 (5 bases each). V lost 0 bases and J 1 base, leaving 18 bases between the germline ends. The CDR3 is made up of 17 amino acids. In germline, CDR1 is DFQATT, CDR2 SNEGSKA (reference sequence). The CDR3 DNA reads as TGCAGTGCTAGAGATGGGTTCTACGGGACCCCCCAAGAGACCCAGTACTTC. Its translation: CSARDGFYGTPQETQYF.

This clonotype has only a few counts. This chain joins TRBV9 and TRBJ2-3; the match to TRBD2 covers 9 bases. Per the germline V gene, CDR1 is SGDLS and CDR2 is YYNGEE. The junction had 8 bases not matched to a gene; V was cut back by 0 bases and J by 0 bases. This CDR3 spans 18 amino acids. The CDR3 region has the DNA TGTGCCAGCAGCGTAGACCCAGCGGGGGGCTCTAGCACAGATACGCAGTATTTT. Amino acid sequence: CASSVDPAGGSSTDTQYF.

A few counts support this clonotype. Without the conserved terminal phenylalanine or tryptophan, this CDR3 likely stems from a read error. This chain connects TRBV6-5 to TRBJ2-5; 7 bases agree with TRBD1. CDR1 is MNHEY, CDR2 SVGAGI, per germline. J gave up 4 bases and V 2 bases, and 7 bases lay outside the gene matches. There are 15 residues in the CDR3. This CDR3 is CASSYQDRDGETQYL. CDR3 nucleotides: TGTGCCAGCAGTTACCAAGACAGGGATGGAGAGACCCAGTACCTC.

This clonotype was observed a handful of times. The chain combines TRBV5-4 with TRBJ2-7; 13 nucleotides agree with TRBD2. The germline CDR1 and CDR2 sequences are SGHNT and YYREEE (reference sequence). The CDR3 covers 15 residues. Unmatched junction bases numbered 5, after V lost 4 bases and J lost 4 bases. The CDR3 region has the DNA TGTGCCAGCAGCGGGGGACTAGCGGGAAGGTACGAGCAGTACTTC. This encodes CASSGGLAGRYEQYF.